Below are 19 T cell receptor beta chains sequenced from a single sample in a study of T cells of healthy individuals. TCRdb recomputed calls from the 5' RACE reads with MiXCR, one row per CDR3 protein. The table records about 82,000 distinct CDR3 sequences, 4% to 5.5% of them present only once. The receptors stem from a female donor in good health.

This chain connects TRBV10-3 to TRBJ2-5; D is perhaps TRBD1 (7 bases). Trimming removed 9 bases at V and 2 bases at J, with 16 bases between. The germline V gene has CDR1 ENHRY and CDR2 SYGVKD. There are 14 residues in the CDR3. The CDR3 coding sequence is TGTGCCATGTCGGAGGGGGCCTTTCAAGAGACCCAGTACTTC. Amino acids: CAMSEGAFQETQYF.

This clonotype showed up many times. This chain connects TRBV7-2 to TRBJ2-7; TRBD1 matches at 9 bases. This CDR3 is built from 13 residues. V trimming: 1 base; J trimming: 5 bases; junction bases outside the gene matches: 0. In germline, CDR1 is SGHTA, CDR2 FQGNSA. The CDR3 coding sequence is TGTGCCAGCAGCTTAGACAGGGGGCACGAGCAGTACTTC. Translation gives CASSLDRGHEQYF.

The sample holds many counts of this clonotype. V gene TRBV3-1 combines with J gene TRBJ2-3; 11 nucleotides align to TRBD2. Germline-derived CDR1 and CDR2 are LGHDT and YNNKEL (reference sequence). CDR3 length: 17 amino acids. Trimming took 0 bases from V and 2 from J; bases not matched to a gene: 4. As DNA, the CDR3 is TGTGCCAGCAGCCAAGAACTACTAGCGGGAGACACAGATACGCAGTATTTT. It translates to CASSQELLAGDTDTQYF.

The DNA for the CDR3 is TGTGCCAGCAGCTTTTTGGGCGAAAGCTCCTACAATGAGCAGTTCTTC. Translated, it gives CASSFLGESSYNEQFF. The J gene is TRBJ2-1, the V gene TRBV7-8; D uncertain. Trimming shortened V by 3 bases and J by 0 bases, and 12 bases separated the two germline ends. Germline loops: CDR1 SGHVS, CDR2 FQNEAQ. The CDR3 runs to 16 residues.

Ten or more counts support this clonotype. The V call is TRBV25-1, the J call TRBJ2-5; 7 bases are shared with TRBD2. The CDR3 covers 16 residues. The J segment lost 2 bases and the V segment lost 3 bases, leaving 9 bases of the junction unmatched. Per germline, CDR1 MGHDK and CDR2 SYGVNS. The CDR3 coding sequence is TGTGCCAGCAGTGATGCCGGGACTACCGTACAAGAGACCCAGTACTTC. Protein sequence: CASSDAGTTVQETQYF.

This clonotype was picked up a small number of times. This rearrangement joins TRBV7-2 to TRBJ2-5, with TRBD2 matching 7 bases. Germline CDR1 SGHTA, CDR2 FQGNSA. The J segment lost 2 bases and the V segment lost 1 base, leaving 13 bases of the junction unmatched. There are 18 residues in the CDR3. The CDR3 region is CASSLGQRGGREQETQYF. The CDR3 bases are TGTGCCAGCAGCTTAGGCCAACGGGGCGGGAGAGAACAAGAGACCCAGTACTTC.

This clonotype has a handful of counts. The chain combines TRBV4-3 with TRBJ1-1, with TRBD1 matching over 8 bases. V lost 4 bases, J lost 1 base, and 5 bases stayed unmatched. CDR1 LGHNA and CDR2 YSLEER come from the germline V gene. The CDR3 runs 15 residues. The CDR3 region is CASSLEDRANTEAFF. The CDR3 DNA reads as TGCGCCAGCAGCCTAGAGGACAGGGCGAACACTGAAGCTTTCTTT.

This clonotype was detected many times. The chain carries TRBV7-2 and TRBJ2-1, with D uncertain. Trimming pared 0 bases from V and 13 bases from J, leaving 7 bases between. Germline V gene sequence: CDR1 SGHTA, CDR2 FQGNSA. There are 11 residues in the CDR3. In nucleotides, the CDR3 is TGTGCCAGCAGCTTAGCCAGATACCAGTTCTTC. This sequence encodes CASSLARYQFF. Variable domain in full (rest from reference TRBV7-2 and TRBJ2-1): GAGVSQSPSNKVTEKGKDVELRCDPISGHTALYWYRQSLGQGLEFLIYFQGNSAPDKSGLPSDRFSAERTGGSVSTLTIQRTQQEDSAVYLCASSLARYQFFGPGTRLTVL.

The J gene is TRBJ2-2, the V gene TRBV12-3 or TRBV12-4; no clear D. V lost 5 bases and J lost 1, with 8 bases in between. The CDR3 spans 14 residues. The DNA of the CDR3 is TGTGCCAGCAGTGCCAACTGGAACACCGGGGAGCTGTTTTTT. This gives the protein CASSANWNTGELFF.

This clonotype was counted between two and nine times. This rearrangement joins TRBV30 to TRBJ2-2, with D uncertain. The CDR3 is 14 residues long. Looked up from germline, CDR1 is GTSNPN and CDR2 is SVGIG (reference sequence). Between the trimmed V and J ends, which lost 0 bases and 1 base, there was a span of 6 bases. The CDR3 loop is CAWSVAVNTGELFF. The CDR3 nucleotides are TGTGCCTGGAGTGTTGCAGTGAACACCGGGGAGCTGTTTTTT.

The V and J genes are TRBV5-1 and TRBJ2-3; the D is unclear. V was cut by 3 bases and J by 0 bases, with 8 bases left in between. Germline values: CDR1 SGHRS, CDR2 YFSETQ. The CDR3 totals 14 residues. CDR3 bases: TGCGCCAGCAGCTCTTCAACTAGCACAGATACGCAGTATTTT. Translated: CASSSSTSTDTQYF.

This clonotype was found many times. The chain combines TRBV4-2 with TRBJ1-5, with no clear D. The CDR3 is made up of 13 amino acids. Between the trimmed V and J ends, which lost 1 base and 4 bases, there was a span of 5 bases. The germline V gene has CDR1 LGHNA and CDR2 YNFKEQ. The CDR3 nucleotides are TGTGCCAGCAGCCAAGTAATTAATCAGCCCCAGCATTTT. Its translation is CASSQVINQPQHF.

CDR3 DNA sequence: TGTGCCAGCAGCTTAGGGTCAGGGGTGAGCACTGAAGCTTTCTTT. Encoded protein: CASSLGSGVSTEAFF. J is TRBJ1-1 and V is TRBV7-6, with D possibly matching TRBD1 (6 bases). V lost 1 base and J 4 bases, leaving 13 bases between the germline ends. The CDR3 consists of 15 residues. CDR1 and CDR2 (germline): SGHVS, FNYEAQ.

This clonotype appeared a few times. V usage is TRBV6-2 or TRBV6-3 and J usage is TRBJ1-1; D is undetermined. The CDR3 covers 12 residues. V was clipped by 6 bases and J by 9 bases, with 14 bases between them. Germline V gene lookup returns CDR1 MNHEY and CDR2 SVGEGT. The CDR3, as DNA: TGTGCCAGCAGCAACCTCGGGCACCAAGCTTTCTTT. Residues: CASSNLGHQAFF.

This clonotype was detected many times. The chain links TRBV7-2 to TRBJ1-2; D possibly corresponds to TRBD1 (6 bases). The germline V gene encodes CDR1 SGHTA and CDR2 FQGNSA. This CDR3 has 15 amino acids. V was pared by 4 bases and J by 3 bases, with 15 bases between. The CDR3 region is CASSSRGASDYGYTF. In nucleotides, the CDR3 is TGTGCCAGCAGCTCGCGGGGGGCGAGTGACTATGGCTACACCTTC.

The sample holds many counts of this clonotype. This sequence joins TRBV24-1 and TRBJ2-1; 8 bases agree with TRBD2. CDR3 length: 17 amino acids. The germline CDR1 and CDR2 sequences are KGHDR and SFDVKD. V lost 4 bases and J lost 7; bases outside the gene matches: 14. Written as DNA, the CDR3 is TGTGCCACCAGTGACCTCCCCGGGAGGGCCAATGAGAATGAGCAGTTCTTC. It specifies CATSDLPGRANENEQFF.

This sequence joins TRBV7-9 and TRBJ1-1; no reliable D call. The CDR3 is 14 residues long. V lost 3 bases, J lost 5 bases, and 13 bases lay in between. The germline V gene has CDR1 SEHNR and CDR2 FQNEAQ (reference sequence). The CDR3 DNA sequence: TGTGCCAGCAGCTTTAGCAATACCGGGACTGAAGCTTTCTTT. Translated, it gives CASSFSNTGTEAFF.

There are many counts of this clonotype. This CDR3 is CASSPRLGQGNNEQFF. The DNA for the CDR3 is TGTGCCAGCTCACCACGGTTGGGACAGGGGAACAATGAGCAGTTCTTC. The chain links TRBV18 to TRBJ2-1; TRBD1 matches 10 bases. V trimming: 1 base; J trimming: 5 bases; junction bases outside the gene matches: 5. The CDR3 has 16 residues. The germline CDR1 and CDR2 sequences are KGHSH and LQKENI.

This clonotype has just a few counts. CDR3 loop: CASRFLNQPQHF. The DNA of the CDR3 is TGTGCCAGCAGGTTCCTAAATCAGCCCCAGCATTTT. The chain carries TRBV6-2 or TRBV6-3 and TRBJ1-5, with no clear D. Germline V gives CDR1 MNHEY, CDR2 SVGEGT. V was pared by 6 bases and J by 4 bases, with 7 bases between. CDR3 length: 12 amino acids.